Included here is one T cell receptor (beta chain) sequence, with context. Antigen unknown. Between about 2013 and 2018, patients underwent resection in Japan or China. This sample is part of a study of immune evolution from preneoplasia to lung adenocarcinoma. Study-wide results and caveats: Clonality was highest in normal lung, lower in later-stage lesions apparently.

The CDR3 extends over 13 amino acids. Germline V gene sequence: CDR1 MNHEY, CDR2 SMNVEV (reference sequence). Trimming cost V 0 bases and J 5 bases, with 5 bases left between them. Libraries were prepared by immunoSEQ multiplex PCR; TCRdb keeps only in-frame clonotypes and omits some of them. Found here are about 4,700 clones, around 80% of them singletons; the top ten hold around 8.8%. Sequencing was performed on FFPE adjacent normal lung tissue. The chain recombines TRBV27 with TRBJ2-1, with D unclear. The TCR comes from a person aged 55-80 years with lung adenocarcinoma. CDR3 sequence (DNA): TGTGCCAGCAGTTTATCCGTCAACAATGAGCAGTTCTTC. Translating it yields CASSLSVNNEQFF.